This T cell receptor (beta chain) comes out of a study of Ad26.COV2.S vaccination and SARS-CoV-2 variants. Study-wide results and caveats: Estimates derived from TCR breadth and depth analyses may have underestimated total T cell responses. Recipients given vaccine exceeded placebo recipients in spike-specific TCR breadth. After vaccination, substantial breadth of spike-specific CD8+ and CD4+ responses was reported.

Details on this clone: The antigen is not known.

CDR1 and CDR2 from the germline V gene are WSHSY and SAAADI. The CDR3 totals 22 residues. The V gene end was trimmed by 2 bases and the J gene end by 4 bases; junction bases not matched to a gene: 20. Sequencing was performed with immunoSEQ multiplex PCR; in TCRdb, only in-frame clones are kept and a portion is missing. The sample carries about 94,000 clones, around 82% recorded once. The receptor comes from a human donor who had recovered from COVID-19. The material sequenced was peripheral blood, taken after recovery from COVID-19. This chain joins TRBV10-2 and TRBJ2-3, with 14 bases matching TRBD2. The CDR3 sequence is CASSEDWPQPGLAGVGPDTQYF. The DNA of the CDR3 is TGCGCCAGCAGTGAGGATTGGCCTCAACCGGGACTAGCGGGAGTCGGGCCAGATACGCAGTATTTT.